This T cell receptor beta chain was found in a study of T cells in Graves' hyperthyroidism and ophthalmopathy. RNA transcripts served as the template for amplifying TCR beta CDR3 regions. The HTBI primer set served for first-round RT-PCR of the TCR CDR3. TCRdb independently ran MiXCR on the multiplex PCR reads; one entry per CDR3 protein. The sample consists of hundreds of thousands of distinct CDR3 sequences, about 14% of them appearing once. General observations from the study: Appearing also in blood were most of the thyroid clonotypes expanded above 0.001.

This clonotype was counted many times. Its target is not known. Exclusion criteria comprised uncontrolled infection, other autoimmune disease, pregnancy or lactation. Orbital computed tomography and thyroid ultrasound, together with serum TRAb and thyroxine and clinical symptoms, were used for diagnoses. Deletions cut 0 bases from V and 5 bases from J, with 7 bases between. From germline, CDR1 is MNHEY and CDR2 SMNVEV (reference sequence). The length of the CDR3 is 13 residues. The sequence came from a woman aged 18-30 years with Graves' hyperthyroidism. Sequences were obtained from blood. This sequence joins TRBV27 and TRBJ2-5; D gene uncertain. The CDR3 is CASSLSSGETQYF. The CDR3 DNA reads TGTGCCAGCAGTTTATCGAGTGGGGAGACCCAGTACTTC.